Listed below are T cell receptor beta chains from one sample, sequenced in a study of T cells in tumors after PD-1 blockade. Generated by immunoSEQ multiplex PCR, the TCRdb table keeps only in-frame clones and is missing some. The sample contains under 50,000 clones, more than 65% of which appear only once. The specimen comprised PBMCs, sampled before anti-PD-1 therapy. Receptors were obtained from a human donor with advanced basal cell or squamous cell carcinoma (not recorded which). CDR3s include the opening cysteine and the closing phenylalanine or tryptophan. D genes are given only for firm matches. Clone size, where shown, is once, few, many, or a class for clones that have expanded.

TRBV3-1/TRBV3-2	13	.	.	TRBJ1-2	TGTGCCTCATCCGGGCAGGGCATCGGTGGCTACACCTTC	CASSGQGIGGYTF
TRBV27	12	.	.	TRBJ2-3	TGTGCCAGCAGTCTGATGGGGGATACGCAGTATTTT	CASSLMGDTQYF
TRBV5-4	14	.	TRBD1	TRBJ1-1	TGTGCCAGCAGCTTGAAGGGACAGGCCAGGGAAGCTTTCTTT	CASSLKGQAREAFF
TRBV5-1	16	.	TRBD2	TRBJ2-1	TGCGCCAGCAGCCGAACGCTAGCGGGAGGAGAGAATGAGCAGTTCTTC	CASSRTLAGGENEQFF
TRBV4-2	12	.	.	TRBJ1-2	TGTGCCAGCAGCCAGGTGATTGACGGCTACACCTTC	CASSQVIDGYTF
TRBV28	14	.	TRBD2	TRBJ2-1	TGTGCCAGCACGCCTCCCGGGACTAGCAATGAGCAGTTCTTC	CASTPPGTSNEQFF
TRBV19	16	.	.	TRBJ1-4	TGTGCCAGTAGTCCCCGGGACCCTCGCAGAGAAGAAAAACTGTTTTTT	CASSPRDPRREEKLFF
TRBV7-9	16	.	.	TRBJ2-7	TGTGCCAGCAGCCCCAACCAGGGGAGGGGTGTTTTGGAGCAGTACTTC	CASSPNQGRGVLEQYF
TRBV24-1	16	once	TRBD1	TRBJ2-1	TGTGCCACCAGTGATGGGACAGCAAGCACCTACAATGAGCAGTTCTTC	CATSDGTASTYNEQFF
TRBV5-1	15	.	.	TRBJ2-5	TGCGCCAGCAGCTTAGAAAGAGGGCTTGAGGAGACCCAGTACTTC	CASSLERGLEETQYF
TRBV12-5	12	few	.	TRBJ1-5	TGTGCTAGTAAAGGGTCCAATCAGCCCCAGCATTTT	CASKGSNQPQHF
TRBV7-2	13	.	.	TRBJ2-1	TGTGCCAGCAGCGAGCGGAGGGCCGTTGAGCAGTTCTTC	CASSERRAVEQFF
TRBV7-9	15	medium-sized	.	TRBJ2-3	TGTGCCAGCAGCTTAGCGGTCCTTCCGGGAGATACGCAGTATTTT	CASSLAVLPGDTQYF
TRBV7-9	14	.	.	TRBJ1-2	TGTGCCAGCAGCTCGCGACAGAGTAACTATGGCTACACCTTC	CASSSRQSNYGYTF
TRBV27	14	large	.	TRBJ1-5	TGTGCCAGCAGTTGGGGGAGCCCCCCGGAGCCCCAGCATTTT	CASSWGSPPEPQHF
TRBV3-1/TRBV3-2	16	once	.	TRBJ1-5	TGTGCCAGCAGCCAGCATGGCAGCAATAGCAATCAGCCCCAGCATTTT	CASSQHGSNSNQPQHF